Sequencing of this T cell receptor (beta chain) was carried out in a study of blood T cell repertoires in COVID-19. Only in-frame clones appear in the TCRdb table, and some are missing; sequencing was by immunoSEQ multiplex PCR. Of about 130,000 clones listed, approximately 85% were seen once; the top ten hold around 3.3%. Germline CDR1 is SEHNR and CDR2 is FQNEAQ (reference sequence). This CDR3 is built from 16 residues. V was cut by 0 bases and J by 2 bases, with 14 bases left in between. The sequence was obtained from a woman of 80 years or more with COVID-19, enrolled during active disease. This chain joins TRBV7-9 and TRBJ2-7, with a tentative D call TRBD1 (6 bases). Sequencing was performed on peripheral blood. The CDR3: CASSLATGALTYEQYF. CDR3 DNA: TGTGCCAGCAGCTTAGCGACAGGCGCCCTCACCTACGAGCAGTACTTC. The full variable domain, completed using reference TRBV7-9 and TRBJ2-7, is DTGVSQNPRHKITKRGQNVTFRCDPISEHNRLYWYRQTLGQGPEFLTYFQNEAQLEKSRLLSDRFSAERPKGSFSTLEIQRTEQGDSAMYLCASSLATGALTYEQYFGPGTRLTVT.